The clone carrying this T cell receptor beta chain has only a few counts. This record belongs to a study of CD8 T cells in ankylosing spondylitis. MiXCR, applied by TCRdb to the 5' RACE reads, yields one record per CDR3 protein. Of 200,000 or so distinct CDR3 sequences in the sample, 13% are singletons; the top ten hold 8% to 13%. The CDR3 is made up of 12 amino acids. Germline CDR1 and CDR2: SEHNR and FQNEAQ (reference sequence). V was pared by 5 bases and J by 5 bases, with 7 bases between. The sequenced material came from blood, either unsorted or a sorted T cell fraction (not recorded which). This chain uses TRBV7-9 with TRBJ2-4; no definite D call. This receptor was identified in a female donor with ankylosing spondylitis or in good health (not recorded which). The CDR3 DNA follows: TGTGCCAGCAGCCTGCCGCAAAACATTCAGTACTTC. This sequence encodes CASSLPQNIQYF.